Presented here are 17 T cell receptor beta chains from one specimen sequenced in a study of blood T cell repertoires in COVID-19. Measured with immunoSEQ multiplex PCR; TCRdb has only the in-frame clones, and not every one. The table includes around 250,000 clones, around 93% detected once. The specimen sequenced was PBMCs or T cells enriched from blood (not recorded which). The receptors shown here come from a man aged 35 to 55 who had been exposed to COVID-19.

This chain connects TRBV4-1 to TRBJ2-3; tentative D call: TRBD2 (5 bases). CDR1 is MGHRA, CDR2 YSYEKL, per germline. This CDR3 region has 15 residues. Between the trimmed V and J ends, which lost 1 base and 0 bases, there was a span of 8 bases. The CDR3 sequence: CASSQVAKSTDTQYF. In DNA, the CDR3 is TGCGCCAGCAGCCAAGTAGCGAAGAGCACAGATACGCAGTATTTT.

The chain employs TRBV7-8 and TRBJ1-6; 7 bases are a match to TRBD1. The V and J ends lost 6 bases and 4 bases, in that order; junction bases with no gene match: 6. CDR1 SGHVS and CDR2 FQNEAQ come from the germline V gene. This CDR3 is 15 amino acids long. CDR3 sequence: CASRPRDSYNSPLHF. In DNA form, the CDR3 reads TGTGCCAGCAGGCCTCGGGACAGTTATAATTCACCCCTCCACTTT.

This chain links TRBV10-2 with TRBJ1-3; TRBD1 matches at 9 bases. Looked up from germline, CDR1 is WSHSY and CDR2 is SAAADI. The junction had 6 bases not matched to a gene; V was cut back by 0 bases and J by 0 bases. The CDR3 totals 18 residues. The CDR3 sequence: CASSESIGTGYSGNTIYF. The CDR3 DNA is TGCGCCAGCAGTGAGTCGATTGGGACAGGGTACTCTGGAAACACCATATATTTT.

The J gene is TRBJ1-5, the V gene TRBV13, with D unresolved. The length of the CDR3 is 13 residues. Germline values: CDR1 PRHDT, CDR2 FYEKMQ (reference sequence). V lost 5 bases and J lost 6, with 11 bases in between. The CDR3 DNA sequence: TGTGCCAGCAGCCCCGGGTCTGGTCAGCCCCAGCATTTT. Translation: CASSPGSGQPQHF.

The CDR3 DNA sequence: TGCGCCAGCAGCTTACCTCCGGGACTAGCGGGAGGGCCTGAGGGCGACACGCAGTATTTT. Translation gives CASSLPPGLAGGPEGDTQYF. This chain connects TRBV4-1 to TRBJ2-3; TRBD2 matches at 16 bases. Germline V gene data show CDR1 as MGHRA and CDR2 as YSYEKL. V lost 5 bases, J lost 9 bases, and 20 bases stayed unmatched. The CDR3 spans 20 residues.

The V call is TRBV30, the J call TRBJ1-3; D ambiguous. This CDR3 spans 13 amino acids. Germline CDR1 reads GTSNPN; CDR2 reads SVGIG (reference sequence). The V and J ends lost 5 bases and 0 bases respectively, with 8 bases between them. CDR3 coding DNA: TGTGCCTGGGACTACTACTCTGGAAACACCATATATTTT. Its translation is CAWDYYSGNTIYF.

This rearrangement joins TRBV2 to TRBJ2-3; the match to TRBD1 covers 10 bases. Germline CDR1 reads SNHLY; CDR2 reads FYNNEI. The CDR3 totals 15 residues. With 7 bases clipped from V and 1 base from J, the junction kept 5 bases outside the gene matches. CDR3 region: CASTRGTGGTDTQYF. The CDR3, as DNA: TGTGCCAGCACAAGAGGGACAGGGGGCACAGATACGCAGTATTTT.

In its sample, this clone was seen once. V gene TRBV7-2 combines with J gene TRBJ2-1; a weak D match, TRBD2 (6 bases). Germline CDR1 and CDR2: SGHTA and FQGNSA. Trimming removed 5 bases from V and 0 bases from J, with 17 bases in between. CDR3 length equals 17 residues. The CDR3 DNA sequence: TGTGCCAGCAGCGAGAACACCGGGACTCGCTCCTACAATGAGCAGTTCTTC. It codes for CASSENTGTRSYNEQFF.

The table lists this clone with a count of one. The chain recombines TRBV5-1 with TRBJ2-3; 8 bases map to TRBD2. With 2 bases clipped from V and 1 base from J, the junction kept 9 bases outside the gene matches. The CDR3 is 17 amino acids. Germline CDR1 reads SGHRS; CDR2 reads YFSETQ. The DNA of the CDR3 is TGCGCCAGCAGCTTAGCGGGAGTAGTGGGTGGCACAGATACGCAGTATTTT. Protein product: CASSLAGVVGGTDTQYF. The whole variable domain, remainder taken from reference TRBV5-1 and TRBJ2-3, is KAGVTQTPRYLIKTRGQQVTLSCSPISGHRSVSWYQQTPGQGLQFLFEYFSETQRNKGNFPGRFSGRQFSNSRSEMNVSTLELGDSALYLCASSLAGVVGGTDTQYFGPGTRLTVL.

The CDR3 spells CASSVEASGTGELFF. The CDR3 DNA is TGTGCCAGCAGCGTAGAAGCTAGCGGAACCGGGGAGCTGTTTTTT. This rearrangement joins TRBV9 to TRBJ2-2; 7 bases are a match to TRBD2. The CDR3 is 15 amino acids. From germline, CDR1 is SGDLS and CDR2 YYNGEE. V lost 0 bases to trimming and J lost 5 bases; unmatched junction nucleotides: 4.

The chain has TRBV4-3 and TRBJ2-3; 7 bases match TRBD2. V shed 0 bases and J 4 bases; nucleotides not matched to a gene: 7. Germline V gene sequence: CDR1 LGHNA, CDR2 YSLEER. This CDR3 spans 16 amino acids. CDR3 DNA: TGCGCCAGCAGCCAAGATTGGGGCGGGAGAGCAGATACGCAGTATTTT. It encodes CASSQDWGGRADTQYF.

The chain has TRBV30 and TRBJ1-1; 9 bases are shared with TRBD1. Unmatched junction bases numbered 15, after V lost 8 bases and J lost 2 bases. The CDR3 contains 16 residues. Germline loops: CDR1 GTSNPN, CDR2 SVGIG (reference sequence). The CDR3 DNA reads as TGTGCCCCCCCCTATAAAGGACAGGGGATCAACACTGAAGCTTTCTTT. Translating it yields CAPPYKGQGINTEAFF.

The genes are TRBV27 and TRBJ2-1; the match to TRBD2 covers 13 bases. CDR3 length: 14 residues. Germline V gives CDR1 MNHEY, CDR2 SMNVEV (reference sequence). Unmatched junction bases numbered 4, after V lost 5 bases and J lost 9 bases. The CDR3 nucleotides read TGTGCCAGCAGTCTGGGGACTAGCGGGACTGAGCAGTTCTTC. It specifies CASSLGTSGTEQFF.

V and J are TRBV18 and TRBJ1-1; 7 bases match TRBD1. The CDR3 contains 12 residues. Trimming removed 6 bases from V and 9 bases from J; junction bases left unmatched: 7. Germline CDR1 KGHSH, CDR2 LQKENI. The CDR3 nucleotides are TGTGCCAGCTCGGGGACAGTGGGTCAAGCTTTCTTT. This sequence encodes CASSGTVGQAFF.

The genes are TRBV28 and TRBJ2-1, with TRBD2 matching over 9 bases. After removal of 5 bases from V and 5 bases from J, the junction contained 7 bases not matched to a gene. The length of the CDR3 is 15 residues. Germline assignment: CDR1 MDHEN and CDR2 SYDVKM. This chain's CDR3 is CASSPQREANNEQFF. As DNA, the CDR3 is TGTGCCAGCAGTCCCCAGCGGGAGGCGAACAATGAGCAGTTCTTC. The complete variable domain, with remaining parts taken from reference TRBV28 and TRBJ2-1, reads DVKVTQSSRYLVKRTGEKVFLECVQDMDHENMFWYRQDPGLGLRLIYFSYDVKMKEKGDIPEGYSVSREKKERFSLILESASTNQTSMYLCASSPQREANNEQFFGPGTRLTVL.

The chain employs TRBV25-1 and TRBJ1-5, with 10 nucleotides matching TRBD1. Germline CDR1 is MGHDK and CDR2 is SYGVNS. J lost 1 base, V lost 5 bases, and 11 bases had no gene match. This CDR3 is 18 amino acids long. CDR3 DNA sequence: TGTGCCAGCAGTTGTCGGGACAGGGGTTCTTTCAGCAATCAGCCCCAGCATTTT. Encoded protein: CASSCRDRGSFSNQPQHF.

J is TRBJ2-7 and V is TRBV6-5, with 7 nucleotides matching TRBD1. V was clipped by 6 bases and J by 2 bases; unmatched bases: 10. From germline, CDR1 is MNHEY and CDR2 SVGAGI. The CDR3 extends over 15 amino acids. The CDR3 reads CASSYEQGPTYEQYF. CDR3 nucleotide sequence: TGTGCCAGCAGCTATGAACAGGGGCCTACCTACGAGCAGTACTTC.